This T cell receptor (beta chain) was profiled in a study of blood T cell repertoires in COVID-19. Across the study: PBMCs, B-cell-depleted T cells, or T cells provided the cDNA or gDNA that made up the material.

The data were produced by immunoSEQ multiplex PCR, yet TCRdb's version contains in-frame clones alone and is incomplete. This sample has about 42,000 clones, with 80% to 90% found just once. The source material was peripheral blood. The sequence was obtained from a human donor in a cohort sampled during active COVID-19.

CDR3 in amino acids: CASGQGWGYTF. The CDR3 bases are TGTGCCAGCGGACAGGGTTGGGGCTACACCTTC. The chain joins TRBV7-9 to TRBJ1-2, with TRBD1 identical over 8 bases. Germline V lookup: CDR1 SEHNR, CDR2 FQNEAQ (reference sequence). The length of the CDR3 is 11 residues. The V gene end was trimmed by 8 bases and the J gene end by 8 bases; junction bases not matched to a gene: 4.